This T cell receptor beta chain is drawn from a study of regulatory T cells in long-lasting Graves disease. About the study: Newly diagnosed Graves' patients had under 3 months of antithyroid drugs.

The germline gives CDR1 MNHEY, CDR2 SMNVEV (reference sequence). Trimming removed 7 bases from V and 6 bases from J; junction bases left unmatched: 10. CDR3 size: 15 residues. The authors built TCR beta libraries using iRepertoire HTBI primers and Arm-PCR of CDR3 regions. TCRdb analysed the multiplex PCR reads with MiXCR anew, one entry per CDR3 protein. The sample has hundreds of thousands of distinct CDR3 sequences, 15% to 20% seen once; the top ten hold about 18%. Time point indicated: newly diagnosed GD, antithyroid drugs for less than 3 months. Extracted PBMC RNA gave rise to the TCR library. Another study also made use of these data, one on T cells in Graves' hyperthyroidism and ophthalmopathy. That report adds: These patients, aged 18 to 65, had recently diagnosed hyperthyroidism lasting under 2 months. Researchers ran a first-round RT-PCR on the TCR CDR3 using the HTBI primer set.

V usage is TRBV27 and J usage is TRBJ2-3; 10 positions agree with TRBD2. This receptor was taken from a woman aged 25 to 39 with Graves disease. The sequenced sample was peripheral blood mononuclear cells (PBMCs), obtained at new diagnosis, from a patient treated with antithyroid drugs. DNA for the CDR3: TGTGCCAGCAACCTAGCGGGAGTTCGGTCCGATACGCAGTATTTT. It yields the protein CASNLAGVRSDTQYF.